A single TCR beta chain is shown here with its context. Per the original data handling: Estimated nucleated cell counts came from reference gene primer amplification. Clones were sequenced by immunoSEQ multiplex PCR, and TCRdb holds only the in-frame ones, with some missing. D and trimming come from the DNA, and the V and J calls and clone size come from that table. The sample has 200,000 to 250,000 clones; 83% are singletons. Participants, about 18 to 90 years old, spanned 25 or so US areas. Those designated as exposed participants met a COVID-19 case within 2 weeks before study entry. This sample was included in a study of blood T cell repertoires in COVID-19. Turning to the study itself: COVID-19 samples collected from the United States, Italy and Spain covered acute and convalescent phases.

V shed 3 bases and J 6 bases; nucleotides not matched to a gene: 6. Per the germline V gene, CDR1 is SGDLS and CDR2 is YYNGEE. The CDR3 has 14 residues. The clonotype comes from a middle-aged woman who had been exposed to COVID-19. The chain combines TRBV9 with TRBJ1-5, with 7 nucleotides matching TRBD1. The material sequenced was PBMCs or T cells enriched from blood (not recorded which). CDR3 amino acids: CASSAQGGGQPQHF. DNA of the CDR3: TGTGCCAGCAGCGCTCAGGGGGGCGGTCAGCCCCAGCATTTT.